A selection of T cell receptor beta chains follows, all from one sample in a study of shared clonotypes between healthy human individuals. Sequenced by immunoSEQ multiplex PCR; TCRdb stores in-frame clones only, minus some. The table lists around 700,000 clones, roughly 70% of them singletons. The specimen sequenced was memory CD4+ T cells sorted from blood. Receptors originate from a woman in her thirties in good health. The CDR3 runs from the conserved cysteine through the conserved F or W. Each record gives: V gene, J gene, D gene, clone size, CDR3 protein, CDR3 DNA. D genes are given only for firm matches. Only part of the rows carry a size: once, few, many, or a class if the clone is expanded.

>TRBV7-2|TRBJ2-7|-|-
CASNSGVGHEQYF
TGTGCCAGCAACTCCGGGGTTGGGCACGAGCAGTACTTC
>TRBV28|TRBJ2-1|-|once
CASSPNYNEQFF
TGTGCCAGCAGTCCCAACTACAATGAGCAGTTCTTC
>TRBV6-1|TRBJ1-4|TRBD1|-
CASSEAGTATEKLFF
TGTGCCAGCAGTGAAGCCGGGACAGCGACGGAAAAACTGTTTTTT
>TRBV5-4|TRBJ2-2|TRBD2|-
CASSLTAGMNTGELFF
TGTGCCAGCAGCTTGACAGCGGGGATGAACACCGGGGAGCTGTTTTTT
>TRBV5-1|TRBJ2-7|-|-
CASSLKGGSYEQYF
TGCGCCAGCAGCTTGAAGGGGGGGTCCTACGAGCAGTACTTC
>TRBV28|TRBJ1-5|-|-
CASRKDRVYSNQPQHF
TGTGCCAGCAGGAAAGACAGAGTTTATAGCAATCAGCCCCAGCATTTT
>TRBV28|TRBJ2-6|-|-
CASSPGAAGSGANVLTF
TGTGCCAGCAGTCCAGGGGCAGCGGGCTCTGGGGCCAACGTCCTGACTTTC
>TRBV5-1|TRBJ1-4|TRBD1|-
CASSLTGGNEKLFF
TGCGCCAGCAGCTTGACAGGGGGGAATGAAAAACTGTTTTTT
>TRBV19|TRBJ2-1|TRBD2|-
CASASGRAGWNEQFF
TGTGCCAGTGCAAGCGGGAGGGCCGGTTGGAATGAGCAGTTCTTC
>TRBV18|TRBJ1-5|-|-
CASSPMGMGGNQPQHF
TGTGCCAGCTCCCCCATGGGGATGGGAGGCAATCAGCCCCAGCATTTT
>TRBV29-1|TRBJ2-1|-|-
CSGQQGREQFF
TGCAGCGGACAACAGGGACGGGAGCAGTTCTTC
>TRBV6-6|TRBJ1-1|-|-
CASSYPGNTEAFF
TGTGCCAGCAGTTACCCGGGCAACACTGAAGCTTTCTTT
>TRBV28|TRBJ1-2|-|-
CASSLTGILGYTF
TGTGCCAGCAGTTTAACGGGGATTCTTGGCTACACCTTC
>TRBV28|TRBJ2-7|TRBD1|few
CASTPPFGTGAYEQYF
TGTGCCAGCACCCCTCCGTTCGGGACAGGAGCCTACGAGCAGTACTTC
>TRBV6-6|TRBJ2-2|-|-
CASSFPGLSTGELFF
TGTGCCAGCAGTTTCCCAGGACTATCTACCGGGGAGCTGTTTTTT
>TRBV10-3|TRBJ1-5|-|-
CAIAGQGGSQPQHF
TGTGCCATTGCTGGGCAGGGAGGAAGTCAGCCCCAGCATTTT
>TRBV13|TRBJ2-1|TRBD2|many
CASSLVGLAGSGNEQFF
TGTGCCAGCAGCTTAGTGGGACTAGCGGGATCGGGCAATGAGCAGTTCTTC
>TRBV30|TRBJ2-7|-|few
CAWSSHFYEQYF
TGTGCCTGGAGTTCACATTTCTACGAGCAGTACTTC
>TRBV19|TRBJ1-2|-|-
CASRVGGTDYGYTF
TGTGCCAGTAGAGTTGGGGGGACCGATTATGGCTACACCTTC
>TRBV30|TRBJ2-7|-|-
CAWSATYYEQYF
TGTGCCTGGAGTGCCACATATTACGAGCAGTACTTC
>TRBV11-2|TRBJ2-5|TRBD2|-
CASSFGTSVFQETQYF
TGTGCCAGCAGCTTCGGGACTAGCGTCTTCCAAGAGACCCAGTACTTC
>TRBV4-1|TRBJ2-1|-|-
CASSQEGAYNEQFF
TGCGCCAGCAGCCAAGAAGGGGCCTACAATGAGCAGTTCTTC
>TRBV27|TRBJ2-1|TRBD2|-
CASSQWTSGSYNEQFF
TGTGCCAGCAGTCAGTGGACTAGCGGGTCCTACAATGAGCAGTTCTTC
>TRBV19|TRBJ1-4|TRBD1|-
CASSKTGVGEKLFF
TGTGCCAGTAGTAAGACAGGGGTGGGTGAAAAACTGTTTTTT
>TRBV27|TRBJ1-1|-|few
CASGQNTEAFF
TGTGCCAGCGGCCAAAACACTGAAGCTTTCTTT
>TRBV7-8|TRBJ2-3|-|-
CASSWGTSTDTQYF
TGTGCCAGCAGCTGGGGGACTAGCACAGATACGCAGTATTTT
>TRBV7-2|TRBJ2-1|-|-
CASSGSNEQFF
TGTGCCAGCAGCGGTAGCAATGAGCAGTTCTTC
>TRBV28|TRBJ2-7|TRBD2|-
CASRPRPGTSGRPPREQYF
TGTGCCAGCAGACCCCGACCCGGGACTAGCGGGAGGCCGCCACGCGAGCAGTACTTC
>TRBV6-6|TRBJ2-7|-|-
CASSSTGQLSYEQYF
TGTGCCAGCAGTTCCACCGGACAGCTCTCCTACGAGCAGTACTTC
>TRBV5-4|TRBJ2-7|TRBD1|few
CASSSGQGATPAAYEQYF
TGTGCCAGCAGCTCCGGACAGGGGGCCACCCCAGCGGCCTACGAGCAGTACTTC
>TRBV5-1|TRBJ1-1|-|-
CASSLSGEYTEAFF
TGCGCCAGCAGCTTGTCCGGGGAGTACACTGAAGCTTTCTTT
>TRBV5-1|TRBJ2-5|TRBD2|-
CASSWGLAGRKQETQYF
TGCGCCAGCAGCTGGGGACTAGCGGGAAGGAAACAAGAGACCCAGTACTTC
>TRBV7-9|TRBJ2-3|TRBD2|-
CASGLADYTDTQYF
TGTGCCAGCGGCCTAGCGGACTACACAGATACGCAGTATTTT
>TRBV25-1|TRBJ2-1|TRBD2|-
CASSSGTSGSVNEQFF
TGTGCCAGCAGTTCCGGGACTAGCGGGAGTGTAAATGAGCAGTTCTTC
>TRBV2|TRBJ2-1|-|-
CASRTGLQFF
TGTGCCAGCAGGACAGGCTTGCAGTTCTTC
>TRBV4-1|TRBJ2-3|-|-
CASSQDVRGRKADTQYF
TGCGCCAGCAGCCAAGATGTCCGGGGGCGAAAAGCAGATACGCAGTATTTT
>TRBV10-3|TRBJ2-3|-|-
CAISERMDTDTQYF
TGTGCCATCAGTGAGCGGATGGACACAGATACGCAGTATTTT